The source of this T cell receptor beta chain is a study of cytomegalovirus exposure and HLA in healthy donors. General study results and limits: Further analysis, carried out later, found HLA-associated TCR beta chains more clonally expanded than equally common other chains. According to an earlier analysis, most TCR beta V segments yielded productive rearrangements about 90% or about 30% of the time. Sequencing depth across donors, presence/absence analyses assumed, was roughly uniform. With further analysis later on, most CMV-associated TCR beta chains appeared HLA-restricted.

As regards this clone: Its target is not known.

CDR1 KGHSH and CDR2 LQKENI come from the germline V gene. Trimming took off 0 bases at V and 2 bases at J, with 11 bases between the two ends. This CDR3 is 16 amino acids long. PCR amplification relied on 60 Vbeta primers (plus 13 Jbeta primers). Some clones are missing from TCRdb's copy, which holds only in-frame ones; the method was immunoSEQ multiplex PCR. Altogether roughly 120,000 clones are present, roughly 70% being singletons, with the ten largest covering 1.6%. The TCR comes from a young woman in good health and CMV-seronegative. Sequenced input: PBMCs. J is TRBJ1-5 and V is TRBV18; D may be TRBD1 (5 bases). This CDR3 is CASSPPSGRGNQPQHF. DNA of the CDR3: TGTGCCAGCTCACCACCGTCGGGCAGGGGCAATCAGCCCCAGCATTTT.